The 22 T cell receptor beta chains listed next were all sequenced from one sample in a study of T-cell memory formation after mild COVID-19. A single record per CDR3 protein comes from TCRdb applying MiXCR to the 5' RACE reads. The profile covers 550,000 to 700,000 distinct CDR3 sequences, with about 18% appearing a single time and roughly 8.2% taken by the ten largest. Sequenced sample: PBMCs or a T cell subset sorted from them (not recorded which). These receptors all come from an adult woman who had mild COVID-19 (a few samples of this study predate the infection). Cell type and time point are not known.

The chain is built from TRBV7-3 and TRBJ2-3, with D unclear. CDR3 size: 15 residues. Deletions cut 5 bases from V and 1 base from J, with 13 bases between. Germline CDR1 reads SGHTA; CDR2 reads FQGTGA. For the CDR3, the DNA is TGTGCCAGCAGCCCTAATGGGCTTCGCACAGATACGCAGTATTTT. This encodes CASSPNGLRTDTQYF.

V is TRBV12-3 or TRBV12-4 and J is TRBJ1-2, with 7 bases lining up with TRBD1. The CDR3 has 18 residues. Trimming at V came to 6 bases and at J to 3 bases, leaving 19 bases not matched to a gene. The CDR3 loop is CASRPTQEGPRGHYGYTF. CDR3 nucleotide sequence: TGTGCCAGCAGACCTACCCAGGAAGGCCCAAGGGGGCACTATGGCTACACCTTC.

This clonotype has a handful of counts. The genes are TRBV7-9 and TRBJ2-1, with D possibly being TRBD1 or TRBD2 (5 bases each). Germline V gives CDR1 SEHNR, CDR2 FQNEAQ (reference sequence). Trimming took 5 bases from V and 8 from J, leaving 22 bases between them. The CDR3 has 16 residues. CDR3 in amino acids: CASSITPGPRADEQFF. The CDR3 nucleotides read TGTGCCAGCAGCATAACCCCGGGGCCCCGGGCCGATGAGCAGTTCTTC.

The rearrangement joins TRBV6-2 or TRBV6-3 to TRBJ2-5; a possible D gene is TRBD1 (6 bases). The V end lost 2 bases, the J end lost 1 base, and 11 bases lay between the germline ends. Germline-derived CDR1 and CDR2 are MNHEY and SVGEGT. This CDR3 spans 15 amino acids. CDR3 protein: CASSYRGFSQETQYF. The CDR3 DNA follows: TGTGCCAGCAGTTACAGGGGGTTCAGCCAAGAGACCCAGTACTTC.

There are many counts of this clonotype. The chain links TRBV12-3 or TRBV12-4 to TRBJ2-7; 8 nucleotides line up with TRBD1. V shed 6 bases and J 0 bases; nucleotides not matched to a gene: 7. The CDR3 is made up of 15 amino acids. CDR3: CASSLGQGLSYEQYF. The CDR3 DNA follows: TGTGCCAGCAGCCTAGGACAGGGCCTCTCCTACGAGCAGTACTTC.

The chain's CDR3 is CSARDPSRYEQYF. The DNA of the CDR3 is TGCAGTGCTAGAGACCCGTCCCGCTACGAGCAGTACTTC. This chain uses TRBV20-1 with TRBJ2-7; unclear D gene. Trimming left V 0 bases short and J 3 bases short, with 9 bases between. Germline-derived CDR1 and CDR2 are DFQATT and SNEGSKA (reference sequence). The CDR3 has 13 amino acids.

This clonotype was counted only a few times. The chain couples TRBV7-6 to TRBJ2-5, with TRBD2 as a possible D gene (5 bases). Germline values: CDR1 SGHVS, CDR2 FNYEAQ. V lost 9 bases, J lost 8 bases, and 16 bases lay in between. The CDR3 spans 12 residues. This CDR3 is CASSVAEGTQYF. CDR3 DNA sequence: TGTGCCAGTTCGGTAGCCGAGGGCACCCAGTACTTC.

In this sample, this clonotype turned up a few times. The rearrangement joins TRBV7-6 to TRBJ2-1, with D uncertain. The CDR3 is 15 amino acids. Germline CDR1 is SGHVS and CDR2 is FNYEAQ. Trimming took 6 bases from V and 4 from J, leaving 16 bases between them. The CDR3 here is CASSWLADQYNEQFF. The CDR3 nucleotides read TGTGCCAGCAGTTGGTTGGCAGACCAATACAATGAGCAGTTCTTC.

DNA for the CDR3: TGTGCCAGTAAAAAAGGGGGACAGGGAGCGGCGAACACTGAAGCTTTCTTT. Its translation: CASKKGGQGAANTEAFF. This chain uses TRBV19 with TRBJ1-1; TRBD1 agrees at 9 bases. The CDR3 runs 17 residues. Germline lookup yields CDR1 LNHDA and CDR2 SQIVND (reference sequence). V was clipped by 7 bases and J by 1 base; unmatched bases: 13.

A few counts support this clonotype. V gene TRBV24-1 combines with J gene TRBJ2-3, with 11 bases fitting TRBD2. The germline gives CDR1 KGHDR, CDR2 SFDVKD. The V and J ends lost 4 bases and 6 bases, in that order; junction bases with no gene match: 5. The CDR3 spans 15 residues. The CDR3 bases are TGTGCCACCAGTGACACCGGGACTAGCGGTGATACGCAGTATTTT. Its protein is CATSDTGTSGDTQYF.

This clonotype was seen only a few times. This chain uses TRBV9 with TRBJ2-7; 7 positions agree with TRBD1. This CDR3 contains 13 residues. The germline V gene encodes CDR1 SGDLS and CDR2 YYNGEE. J lost 0 bases, V lost 7 bases, and 4 bases had no gene match. CDR3 bases: TGTGCCAGCGAAGGGACAGACTCCTACGAGCAGTACTTC. This translates into CASEGTDSYEQYF.

There are a few counts of this clonotype. The V call is TRBV5-1, the J call TRBJ2-5; 11 bases fit TRBD2. Germline V CDR1 and CDR2: SGHRS, YFSETQ. The trim removed 2 bases at V and 3 bases at J, leaving 6 bases unmatched. The CDR3 loop spans 16 amino acids. CDR3 sequence: CASSFTSGGLEETQYF. The CDR3 DNA reads as TGCGCCAGCAGCTTTACTAGCGGGGGATTGGAAGAGACCCAGTACTTC.

This chain uses TRBV3-1 with TRBJ2-5; D remains unclear. Germline-derived CDR1 and CDR2 are LGHDT and YNNKEL (reference sequence). The germline V and J ends were trimmed by 8 bases and 0 bases, with 7 bases remaining between them. The CDR3 has 12 residues. CDR3 loop: CASGNYQETQYF. CDR3 nucleotide sequence: TGTGCCAGCGGCAACTACCAAGAGACCCAGTACTTC.

Only a few counts were recorded for this clonotype. V gene TRBV7-9 combines with J gene TRBJ2-1; 8 bases map to TRBD2. CDR1 SEHNR and CDR2 FQNEAQ come from the germline V gene (reference sequence). V lost 4 bases, J lost 2 bases, and 7 bases stayed unmatched. The CDR3 extends over 16 amino acids. The DNA for the CDR3 is TGTGCCAGCAGCTCCCTAAGAGCGGGAGCCTACAATGAGCAGTTCTTC. Its translation is CASSSLRAGAYNEQFF. Complete variable domain (other parts from reference TRBV7-9 and TRBJ2-1): DTGVSQNPRHKITKRGQNVTFRCDPISEHNRLYWYRQTLGQGPEFLTYFQNEAQLEKSRLLSDRFSAERPKGSFSTLEIQRTEQGDSAMYLCASSSLRAGAYNEQFFGPGTRLTVL.

This clonotype showed up many times. This chain joins TRBV20-1 and TRBJ2-1; D gene uncertain. The CDR3 is made up of 12 amino acids. Germline CDR1 reads DFQATT; CDR2 reads SNEGSKA (reference sequence). V shed 4 bases and J shed 1 base, with 5 bases lying between them. CDR3 bases: TGCAGTGCTACATTGTCCTACAATGAGCAGTTCTTC. Its protein is CSATLSYNEQFF.

The rearrangement uses TRBV5-1 and TRBJ2-7; 9 bases align to TRBD1. The CDR3 contains 17 residues. V shed 2 bases, J shed 1 base, and the junction held 10 bases outside the gene matches. Germline CDR1 SGHRS, CDR2 YFSETQ. CDR3 sequence reads: CASSFTGPTGGSYEQYF. CDR3 nucleotides: TGCGCCAGCAGCTTTACTGGGCCGACAGGGGGGTCCTACGAGCAGTACTTC.

This clonotype has more than one count but fewer than ten. The chain joins TRBV7-8 to TRBJ2-3, with unresolved D. This CDR3 has 13 amino acids. CDR1 is SGHVS and CDR2 is FQNEAQ in the germline V gene. Trimming took 5 bases from V and 2 from J, leaving 8 bases between them. The DNA of the CDR3 is TGTGCCAGCAGCCCGGAATACACAGATACGCAGTATTTT. Amino acids: CASSPEYTDTQYF.

This clonotype showed up many times. This rearrangement joins TRBV12-3 or TRBV12-4 to TRBJ2-1; a possible D gene is TRBD2 (5 bases). The CDR3 runs 14 residues. Trimming shortened V by 3 bases and J by 2 bases, and 8 bases separated the two germline ends. The CDR3 sequence is CASSLSGPYNEQFF. The DNA for the CDR3 is TGTGCCAGCAGTTTGAGCGGACCCTACAATGAGCAGTTCTTC.

This chain connects TRBV20-1 to TRBJ2-7; 10 bases are shared with TRBD2. Germline-derived CDR1 and CDR2 are DFQATT and SNEGSKA (reference sequence). The CDR3 length is 14 residues. V lost 2 bases, J lost 0 bases, and 1 base stayed unmatched. The CDR3 reads CSARTSGNSYEQYF. As DNA, the CDR3 is TGCAGTGCTAGAACTAGCGGGAACTCCTACGAGCAGTACTTC.

This clonotype is a singleton in its sample. The V and J genes are TRBV18 and TRBJ2-2; 8 positions agree with TRBD2. Trimming cost V 1 base and J 6 bases; bases outside gene matches: 16. The CDR3 contains 19 residues. Germline values: CDR1 KGHSH, CDR2 LQKENI. The CDR3 region is CASSPQQLRERESAGELFF. In DNA form, the CDR3 reads TGTGCCAGCTCACCACAACAACTCCGAGAGCGGGAGTCGGCCGGGGAGCTGTTTTTT.

This clonotype counts as medium-sized (0.01 to 0.1%). The rearrangement links TRBV7-2 to TRBJ1-5; D unclear. The ends were cut back, 5 bases at V and 4 bases at J, with 6 bases in the middle. Germline V gene lookup returns CDR1 SGHTA and CDR2 FQGNSA. The CDR3 runs to 12 residues. The CDR3 sequence: CASSGENQPQHF. DNA for the CDR3: TGTGCCAGCAGCGGGGAGAATCAGCCCCAGCATTTT.

V usage is TRBV12-3 or TRBV12-4 and J usage is TRBJ2-1; possibly TRBD1 for D (6 bases). There are 16 residues in the CDR3. The germline V and J ends were trimmed by 4 bases and 7 bases, with 20 bases remaining between them. CDR3 in DNA: TGTGCCAGCAGTTCGGTCTTTCAAGGGGGAGAGAATGAGCAGTTCTTC. This translates into CASSSVFQGGENEQFF.